This TCR beta chain was sequenced for a study of T cell responses to AZD1222 COVID-19 vaccine. CDR3 length: 14 residues. With 0 bases removed from V and 4 bases from J, the gap between germline ends came to 9 bases. Germline loops: CDR1 SGHDN, CDR2 FVKESK. TCRdb's table, derived via immunoSEQ multiplex PCR, lists solely in-frame clones and lacks some. The data contain approximately 92,000 clones, 87% of them singletons. Notes on the study in general: Repertoires in all cases were sampled only once the peak T cell response had passed. Unmutated variant regions are reportedly the target of nearly half of TCRs that are spike-specific.

As concerns this clone: Antigen: not known.

The genes are TRBV14 and TRBJ1-1; D remains unclear. This receptor was identified in an adult in good health. The specimen was peripheral blood, collected on day 0 of AZD1222 vaccination. The CDR3 bases are TGTGCCAGCAGCCAAGAACTCTCTGGCACTGAAGCTTTCTTT. Translating it yields CASSQELSGTEAFF.